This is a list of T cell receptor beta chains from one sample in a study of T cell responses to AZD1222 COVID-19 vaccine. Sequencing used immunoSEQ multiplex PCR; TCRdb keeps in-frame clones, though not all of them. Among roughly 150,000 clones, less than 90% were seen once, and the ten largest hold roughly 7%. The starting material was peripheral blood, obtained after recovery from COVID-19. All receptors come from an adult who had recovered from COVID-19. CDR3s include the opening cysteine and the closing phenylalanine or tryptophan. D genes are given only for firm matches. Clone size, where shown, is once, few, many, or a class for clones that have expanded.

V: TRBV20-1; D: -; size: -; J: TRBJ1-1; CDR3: CSARVVNEAFF; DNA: TGCAGTGCTAGAGTCGTCAATGAAGCTTTCTTT
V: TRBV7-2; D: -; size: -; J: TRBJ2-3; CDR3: CASSLGADTQYF; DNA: TGTGCCAGCAGCTTAGGGGCAGATACGCAGTATTTT
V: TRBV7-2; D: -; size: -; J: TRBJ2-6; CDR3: CASSSRASGANVLTF; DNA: TGTGCCAGCAGCTCCAGGGCCTCTGGGGCCAACGTCCTGACTTTC
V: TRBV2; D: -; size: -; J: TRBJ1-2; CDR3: CASSQQKNYGYTF; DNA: TGTGCCAGCAGCCAGCAAAAAAACTATGGCTACACCTTC
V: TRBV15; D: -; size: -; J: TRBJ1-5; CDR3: CATSRVGTNYQPQHF; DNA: TGTGCCACCAGCAGAGTGGGGACAAACTATCAGCCCCAGCATTTT
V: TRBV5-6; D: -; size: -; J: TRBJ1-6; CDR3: CASSLKGYNSPLHF; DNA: TGTGCCAGCAGCTTGAAGGGTTATAATTCACCCCTCCACTTT
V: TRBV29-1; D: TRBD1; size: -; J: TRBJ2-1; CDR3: CSADREYNEQFF; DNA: TGCAGCGCGGACAGGGAATACAATGAGCAGTTCTTC
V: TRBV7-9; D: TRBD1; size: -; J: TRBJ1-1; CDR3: CASSPRGPNTEAFF; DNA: TGTGCCAGCAGCCCCAGGGGGCCGAACACTGAAGCTTTCTTT
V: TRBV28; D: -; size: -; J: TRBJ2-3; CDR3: CASRDSIGTDTQYF; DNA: TGTGCCAGCAGGGACTCAATCGGCACAGATACGCAGTATTTT
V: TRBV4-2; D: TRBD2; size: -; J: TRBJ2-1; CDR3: CASSQELAGAAYNEQFF; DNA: TGTGCCAGCAGCCAGGAACTAGCGGGAGCCGCCTACAATGAGCAGTTCTTC
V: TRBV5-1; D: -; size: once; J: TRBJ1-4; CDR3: CASSPLDSLNEKLFF; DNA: TGCGCCAGCAGTCCCCTGGACAGTCTTAATGAAAAACTGTTTTTT
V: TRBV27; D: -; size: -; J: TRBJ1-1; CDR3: CASSSWDTNTEAFF; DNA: TGTGCCAGCAGTTCATGGGACACGAACACTGAAGCTTTCTTT
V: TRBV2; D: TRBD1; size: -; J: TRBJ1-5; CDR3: CASSAYPGQGADQPQHF; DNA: TGTGCCAGCAGTGCCTATCCGGGACAGGGCGCGGATCAGCCCCAGCATTTT
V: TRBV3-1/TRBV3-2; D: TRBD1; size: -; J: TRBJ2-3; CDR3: CASSQDGDRGWTDTQYF; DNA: TGTGCCAGCAGCCAAGACGGAGACAGGGGATGGACAGATACGCAGTATTTT
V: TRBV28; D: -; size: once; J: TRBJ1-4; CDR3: CASSLPLAGGNEKLFF; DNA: TGTGCCAGCAGCCTCCCCCTCGCGGGAGGCAATGAAAAACTGTTTTTT
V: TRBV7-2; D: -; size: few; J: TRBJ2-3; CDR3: CASSWPPPADTQYF; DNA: TGTGCCAGCAGCTGGCCCCCCCCGGCAGATACGCAGTATTTT
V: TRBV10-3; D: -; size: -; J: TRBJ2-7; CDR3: CAISPGAGNGVDEQYF; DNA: TGTGCCATCTCTCCGGGGGCGGGGAACGGTGTGGACGAGCAGTACTTC
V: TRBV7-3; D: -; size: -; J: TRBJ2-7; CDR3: CASSLSGLRNEQYF; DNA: TGTGCCAGCAGCCTCTCTGGGCTGCGGAACGAGCAGTACTTC